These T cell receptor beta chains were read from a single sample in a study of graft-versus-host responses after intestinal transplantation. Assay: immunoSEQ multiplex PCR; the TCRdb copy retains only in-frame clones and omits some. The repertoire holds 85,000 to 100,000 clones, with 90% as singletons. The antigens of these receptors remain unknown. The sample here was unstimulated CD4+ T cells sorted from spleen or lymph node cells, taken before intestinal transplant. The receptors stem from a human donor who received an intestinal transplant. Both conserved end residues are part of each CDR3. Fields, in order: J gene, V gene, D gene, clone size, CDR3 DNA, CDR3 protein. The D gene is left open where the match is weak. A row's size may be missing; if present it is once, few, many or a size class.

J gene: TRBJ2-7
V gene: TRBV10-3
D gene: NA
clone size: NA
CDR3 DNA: TGTGCCATCAGTGAGTCCTGGGCAGTGATTGACGAGCAGTACTTC
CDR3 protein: CAISESWAVIDEQYF

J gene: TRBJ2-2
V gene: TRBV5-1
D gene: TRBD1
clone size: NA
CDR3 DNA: TGCGCCAGCAGCCTGGGGACAGGGACCGGGGAGCTGTTTTTT
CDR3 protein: CASSLGTGTGELFF

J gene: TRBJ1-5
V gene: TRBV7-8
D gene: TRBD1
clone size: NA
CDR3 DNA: TGTGCCAGCAGCCGGACAGGGGACCAGCCCCAGCATTTT
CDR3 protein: CASSRTGDQPQHF

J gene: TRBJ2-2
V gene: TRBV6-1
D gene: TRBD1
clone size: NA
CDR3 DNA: TGTGCCAGCAGGGGGACAGGGGGGACCGGGGAGCTGTTTTTT
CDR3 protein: CASRGTGGTGELFF

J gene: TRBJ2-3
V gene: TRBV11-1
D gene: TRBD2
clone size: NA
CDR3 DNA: TGTGCCAGCAGCCCACGAAGACTAGCGGGGAACACAGATACGCAGTATTTT
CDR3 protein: CASSPRRLAGNTDTQYF

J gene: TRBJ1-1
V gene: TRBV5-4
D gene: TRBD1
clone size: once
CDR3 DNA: TGTGCCAGCAGCTCGGGACAGGGGAAGGACACTGAAGCTTTCTTT
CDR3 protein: CASSSGQGKDTEAFF

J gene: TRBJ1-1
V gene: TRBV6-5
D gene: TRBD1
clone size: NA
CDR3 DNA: TGTGCCAGCAGTCCCCTCGACAGGGTACGCGCTGAAGCTTTCTTT
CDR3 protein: CASSPLDRVRAEAFF

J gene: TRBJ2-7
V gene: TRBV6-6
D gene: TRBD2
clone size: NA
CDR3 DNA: TGTGCCAGCAGTTACTCGACGGGGGGCTCCTACGAGCAGTACTTC
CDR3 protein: CASSYSTGGSYEQYF

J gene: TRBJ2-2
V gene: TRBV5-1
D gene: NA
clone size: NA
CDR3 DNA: TGCGCCAGCAGCCCTCTTGGCGGGACCACCGGGGAGCTGTTTTTT
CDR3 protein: CASSPLGGTTGELFF

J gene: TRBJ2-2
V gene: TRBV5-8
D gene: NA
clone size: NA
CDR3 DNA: TGTGCCAGCAGCTTGTTTCTCGGGACGAACACCGGGGAGCTGTTTTTT
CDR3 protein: CASSLFLGTNTGELFF

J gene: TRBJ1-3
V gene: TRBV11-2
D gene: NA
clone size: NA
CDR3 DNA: TGTGCCAGCAGCTCCGCGGGAAACACCATATATTTT
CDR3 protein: CASSSAGNTIYF

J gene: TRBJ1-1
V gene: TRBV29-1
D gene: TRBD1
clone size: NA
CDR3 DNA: TGCAGCGGTTCGACAGGGGGGAATTTTCTTGACACTGAAGCTTTCTTT
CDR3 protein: CSGSTGGNFLDTEAFF

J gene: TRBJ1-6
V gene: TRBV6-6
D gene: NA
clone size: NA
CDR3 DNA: TGTGCCAGCAGTCCGGACAGAACTAATTCACCCCTCCACTTT
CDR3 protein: CASSPDRTNSPLHF

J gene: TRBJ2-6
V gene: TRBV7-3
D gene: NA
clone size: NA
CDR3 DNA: TGTGCCAGCAGCTCGCGCTCTGGGGCCAACGTCCTGACTTTC
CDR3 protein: CASSSRSGANVLTF

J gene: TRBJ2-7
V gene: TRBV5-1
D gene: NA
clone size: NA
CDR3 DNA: TGCGCCAGCAGCTTGGCGGCCGGGGGAGAGCAGTACTTC
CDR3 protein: CASSLAAGGEQYF

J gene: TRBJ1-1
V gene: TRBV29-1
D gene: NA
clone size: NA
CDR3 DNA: TGCAGCGTCGGGACACCCAGTAGCGCTGAAGCTTTCTTT
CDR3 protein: CSVGTPSSAEAFF

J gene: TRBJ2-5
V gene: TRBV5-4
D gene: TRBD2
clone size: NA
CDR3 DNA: TGTGCCAGCAGCTTGGCCGCTAGCGGGGGTTGGGAGACCCAGTACTTC
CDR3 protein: CASSLAASGGWETQYF

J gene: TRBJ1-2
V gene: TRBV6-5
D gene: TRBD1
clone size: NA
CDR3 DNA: TGTGCCAGCAGTTATGGGGACAGGGTTGGCTACACCTTC
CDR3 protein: CASSYGDRVGYTF

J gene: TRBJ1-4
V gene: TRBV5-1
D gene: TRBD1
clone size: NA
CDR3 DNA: TGCGCCAGCAGCCCGGGACAGGGGATGGATGAAAAACTGTTTTTT
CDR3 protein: CASSPGQGMDEKLFF

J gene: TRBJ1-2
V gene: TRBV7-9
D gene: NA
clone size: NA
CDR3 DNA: TGTGCCAGCAGCCCCGATACAGGGAACTACGGCTACACCTTC
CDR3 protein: CASSPDTGNYGYTF

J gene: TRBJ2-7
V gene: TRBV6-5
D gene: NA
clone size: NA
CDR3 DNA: TGTGCCAGCAGTTACTCCGGCCACTCGGGGGACGAGCAGTACTTC
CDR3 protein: CASSYSGHSGDEQYF

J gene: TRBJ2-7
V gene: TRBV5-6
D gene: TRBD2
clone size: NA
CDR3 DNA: TGTGCCAGCAGCAAACTAGCGGGGGGGCCCATCGAGCAGTACTTC
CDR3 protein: CASSKLAGGPIEQYF

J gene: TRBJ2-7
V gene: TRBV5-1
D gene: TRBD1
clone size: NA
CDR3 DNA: TGCGCCAGCAGCCCGGACAGGGAATACGAGCAGTACTTC
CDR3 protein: CASSPDREYEQYF

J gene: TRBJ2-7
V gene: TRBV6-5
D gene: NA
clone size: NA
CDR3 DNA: TGTGCCAGCAGCCCAACGTACAACTACGAGCAGTACTTC
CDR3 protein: CASSPTYNYEQYF

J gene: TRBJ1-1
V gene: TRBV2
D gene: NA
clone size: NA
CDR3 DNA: TGTGCCAGCAGTGATCGGGGGGCGAGTGACACTGAAGCTTTCTTT
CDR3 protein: CASSDRGASDTEAFF

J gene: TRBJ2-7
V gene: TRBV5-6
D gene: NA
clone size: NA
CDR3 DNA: TGTGCCAGCACCGGACAGGACTACTCCTACGAGCAGTACTTC
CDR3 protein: CASTGQDYSYEQYF

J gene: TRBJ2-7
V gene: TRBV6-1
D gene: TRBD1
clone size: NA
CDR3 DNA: TGTGCCAGCAGAGGAGCAAGGGGGCCCCCCTACGAGCAGTACTTC
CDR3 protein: CASRGARGPPYEQYF

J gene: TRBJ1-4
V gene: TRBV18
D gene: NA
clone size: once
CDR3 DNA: TGTGCCAGCTCACCACTAGGTAGCAATGAAAAACTGTTTTTT
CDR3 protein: CASSPLGSNEKLFF

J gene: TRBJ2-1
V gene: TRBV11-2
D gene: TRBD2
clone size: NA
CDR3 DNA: TGTGCCAGCAGCTTAGATCGGCTAGCGGGGGAGCAGTTCTTC
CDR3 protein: CASSLDRLAGEQFF

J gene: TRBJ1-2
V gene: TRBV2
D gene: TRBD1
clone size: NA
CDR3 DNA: TGTGCCACCACAGGACAGGTAAACTATGGCTACACCTTC
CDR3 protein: CATTGQVNYGYTF

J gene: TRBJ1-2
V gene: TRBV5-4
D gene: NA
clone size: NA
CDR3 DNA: TGTGCCAGCAGCGGGCCCGGACAGCCTAACTATGGCTACACCTTC
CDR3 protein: CASSGPGQPNYGYTF

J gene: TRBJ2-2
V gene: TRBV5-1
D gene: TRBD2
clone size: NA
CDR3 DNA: TGCGCCAGCAGCTTGCGGGCGGGAGTTAACACCGGGGAGCTGTTTTTT
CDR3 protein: CASSLRAGVNTGELFF

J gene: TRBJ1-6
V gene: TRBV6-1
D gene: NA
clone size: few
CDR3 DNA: TGTGCCAGCACACAGGGAGAAAGGATGACCCTCCACTTT
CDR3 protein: CASTQGERMTLHF

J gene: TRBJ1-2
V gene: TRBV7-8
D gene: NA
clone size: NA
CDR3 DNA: TGTGCCAGCAGCTTGGGGGGGCAGGCGGCGAACTATGGCTACACCTTC
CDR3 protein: CASSLGGQAANYGYTF

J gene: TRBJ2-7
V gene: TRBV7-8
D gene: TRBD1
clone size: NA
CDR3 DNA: TGTGCCAGCAGTCCCACCGCGGGACAGGGGAGCGGCGAGCAGTACTTC
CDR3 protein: CASSPTAGQGSGEQYF

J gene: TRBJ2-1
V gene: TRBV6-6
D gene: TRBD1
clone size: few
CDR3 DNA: TGTGCCAGCAGGCGTGGACAGGGATATCAGAATGAGCAGTTCTTC
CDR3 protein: CASRRGQGYQNEQFF

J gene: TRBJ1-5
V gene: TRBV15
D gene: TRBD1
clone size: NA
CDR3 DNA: TGTGCCACGGGAAAGGCAGGGGGCGCCCAGCCCCAGCACTTT
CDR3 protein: CATGKAGGAQPQHF

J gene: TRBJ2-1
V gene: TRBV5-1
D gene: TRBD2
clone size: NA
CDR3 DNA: TGCGCCAGCAGCCCCCCCCTAGCGGGTGGCAACAATGAGCAGTTCTTC
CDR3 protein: CASSPPLAGGNNEQFF

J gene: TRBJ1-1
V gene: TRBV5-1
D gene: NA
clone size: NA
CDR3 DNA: TGCGCCAGCAGCACCCTACGGGGGGCTTTCTTT
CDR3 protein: CASSTLRGAFF

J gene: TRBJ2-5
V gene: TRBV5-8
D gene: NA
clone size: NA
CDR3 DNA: TGTGCCAGCAGCATAGGACAGTCCCCGGGGACCCAGTACTTC
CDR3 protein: CASSIGQSPGTQYF

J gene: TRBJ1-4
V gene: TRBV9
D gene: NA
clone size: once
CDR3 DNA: TGTGCCAGCAGAAGACAGCCTAATGAAAAACTGTTTTTT
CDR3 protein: CASRRQPNEKLFF

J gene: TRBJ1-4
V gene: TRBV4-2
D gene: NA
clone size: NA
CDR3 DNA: TGTGCCAGCAGCCAAGATCATTGGGGCGCAACTAATGAAAAACTGTTTTTT
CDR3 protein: CASSQDHWGATNEKLFF

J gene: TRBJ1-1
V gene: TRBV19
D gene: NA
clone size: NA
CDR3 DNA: TGTGCCAGTAGAGGTGGCCGGGGGGCCTGGGCGAACACTGAAGCTTTCTTT
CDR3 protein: CASRGGRGAWANTEAFF

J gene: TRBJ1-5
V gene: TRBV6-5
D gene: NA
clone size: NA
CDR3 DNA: TGTGCCAGCAGTTATCGGAGCAATCAGCCCCAGCATTTT
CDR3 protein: CASSYRSNQPQHF

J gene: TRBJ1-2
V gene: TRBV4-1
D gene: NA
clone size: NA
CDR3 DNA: TGCGCCAGCAGCCAAGTCGGAGGGGCGAAGGGCTACACCTTC
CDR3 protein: CASSQVGGAKGYTF

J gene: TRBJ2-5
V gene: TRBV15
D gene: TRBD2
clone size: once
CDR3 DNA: TGTGCCACCAGCAGACTAGCGGGGGGGCCCCAAGAGACCCAGTACTTC
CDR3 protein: CATSRLAGGPQETQYF

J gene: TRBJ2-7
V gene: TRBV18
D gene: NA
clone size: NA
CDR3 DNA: TGTGCCAGCTCACCACGAGGAGGGGGCTCGGACGAGCAGTACTTC
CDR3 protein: CASSPRGGGSDEQYF

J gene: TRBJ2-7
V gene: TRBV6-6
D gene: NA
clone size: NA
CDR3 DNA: TGTGCCAGCAGTACCCTAGGAAGGAGAGCCTACGAGCAGTACTTC
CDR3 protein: CASSTLGRRAYEQYF

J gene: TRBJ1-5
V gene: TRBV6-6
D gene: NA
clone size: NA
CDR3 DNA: TGTGCCAGCAGTTACGCCACCCAGAGGGGGAATCAGCCCCAGCATTTT
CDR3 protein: CASSYATQRGNQPQHF

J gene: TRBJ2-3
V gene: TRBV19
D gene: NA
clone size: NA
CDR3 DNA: TGTGCCACCAAGGGGGGGCCTGGGACAGATACGCAGTATTTT
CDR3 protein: CATKGGPGTDTQYF

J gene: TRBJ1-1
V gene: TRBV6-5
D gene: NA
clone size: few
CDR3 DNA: TGTGCCAGCAGTTACTCGACAGAGTGGAACACTGAAGCTTTCTTT
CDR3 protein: CASSYSTEWNTEAFF

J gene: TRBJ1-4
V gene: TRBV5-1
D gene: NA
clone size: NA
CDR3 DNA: TGCGCCAGCAGCCCCCGTCCGGGGGAGTTAGGTGAAAAACTGTTTTTT
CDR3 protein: CASSPRPGELGEKLFF

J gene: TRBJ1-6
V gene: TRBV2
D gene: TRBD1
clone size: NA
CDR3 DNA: TGTGCCAGCAGTCAACAGGGGGTGGAATCACCCCTCCACTTT
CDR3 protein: CASSQQGVESPLHF

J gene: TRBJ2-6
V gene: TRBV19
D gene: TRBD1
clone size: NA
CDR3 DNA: TGTGCCAGCCAGGGACAGGGTAACTCTGGGGCCAACGTCCTGACTTTC
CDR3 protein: CASQGQGNSGANVLTF

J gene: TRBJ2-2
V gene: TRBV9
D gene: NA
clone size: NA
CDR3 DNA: TGTGCCAGCAGCACACGTCTGGCCGGGGAGCTGTTTTTT
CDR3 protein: CASSTRLAGELFF